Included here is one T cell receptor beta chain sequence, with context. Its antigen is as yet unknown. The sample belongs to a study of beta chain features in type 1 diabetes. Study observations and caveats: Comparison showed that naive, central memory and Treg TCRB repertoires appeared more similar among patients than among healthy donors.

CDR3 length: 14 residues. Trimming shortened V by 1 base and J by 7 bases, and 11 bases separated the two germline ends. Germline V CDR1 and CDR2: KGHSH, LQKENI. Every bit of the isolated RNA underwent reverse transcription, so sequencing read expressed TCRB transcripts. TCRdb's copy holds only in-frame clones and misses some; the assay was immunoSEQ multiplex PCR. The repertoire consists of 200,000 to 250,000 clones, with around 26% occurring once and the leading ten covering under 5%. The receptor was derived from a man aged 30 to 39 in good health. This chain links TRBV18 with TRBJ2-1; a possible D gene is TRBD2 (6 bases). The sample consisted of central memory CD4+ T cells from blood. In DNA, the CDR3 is TGTGCCAGCTCACCACAAACTAGCCGTAATGAGCAGTTCTTC. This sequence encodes CASSPQTSRNEQFF.